This TCR beta chain is drawn from a study of identifying expanded T cells in peripheral blood. This table comes from immunoSEQ multiplex PCR, and its TCRdb copy is limited to in-frame clones, with some not included. The table records about 54,000 clones, roughly nine tenths of them present only once. The CDR3 runs to 16 residues. Germline trimming cut 3 bases from V and 4 bases from J; bases unmatched to any gene: 6. CDR1 and CDR2 (germline): KGHSH, LQKENI. Sequenced material: blood. This chain uses TRBV18 with TRBJ2-1, with 10 bases that match TRBD2. This receptor was identified in a person aged 18 to 75 in good health. The CDR3 region is CASSPSGGARYNEQFF. The CDR3 coding sequence is TGTGCCAGCTCACCGAGCGGGGGGGCGAGGTACAATGAGCAGTTCTTC.